The source of this TCR beta chain is a study of spatial heterogeneity in lung cancer. Whole-study findings and limits: Circulating ubiquitous expanded tumor TCRs were observed more frequently at resection than at follow-up.

CDR3 length: 18 amino acids. Per the germline V gene, CDR1 is SGHRS and CDR2 is YFSETQ. The ends were cut back, 6 bases at V and 0 bases at J, with 21 bases in the middle. In TCRdb, the 5' RACE reads were re-called with MiXCR into one record per CDR3 protein. In the table there are over 14,000 distinct CDR3 sequences, 6.5% to 8.5% of which are singletons. As to time point: sample taken at primary tumor resection. Whole RNA obtained from tumor, nontumor lung or frozen PBMC underwent sequencing without sorting. The donors comprised around 72 untreated early-stage non-small cell lung cancer patients. This clonotype has only a few counts. Antigen: not known.

The material was PBMCs, obtained at surgery. This receptor was identified in a female donor with early-stage non-small cell lung cancer. The chain recombines TRBV5-1 with TRBJ2-2; D possibly corresponds to TRBD1 (5 bases). The CDR3 region is CASTTTAGTVPNTGELFF. The CDR3 DNA reads as TGCGCCAGCACCACGACAGCAGGAACAGTCCCGAACACCGGGGAGCTGTTTTTT.